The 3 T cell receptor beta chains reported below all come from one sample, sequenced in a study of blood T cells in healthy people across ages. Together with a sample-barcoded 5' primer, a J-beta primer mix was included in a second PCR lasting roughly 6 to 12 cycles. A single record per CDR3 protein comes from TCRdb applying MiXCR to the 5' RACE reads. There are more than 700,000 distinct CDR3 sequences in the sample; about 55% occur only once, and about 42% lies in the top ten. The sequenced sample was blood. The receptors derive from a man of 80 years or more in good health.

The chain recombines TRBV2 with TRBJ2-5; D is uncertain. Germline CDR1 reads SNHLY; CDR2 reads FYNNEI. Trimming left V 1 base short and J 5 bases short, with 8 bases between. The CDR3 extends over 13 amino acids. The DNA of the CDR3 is TGTGCCAGCAGTGAAGGGCTAGGGGAGACCCAGTACTTC. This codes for CASSEGLGETQYF.

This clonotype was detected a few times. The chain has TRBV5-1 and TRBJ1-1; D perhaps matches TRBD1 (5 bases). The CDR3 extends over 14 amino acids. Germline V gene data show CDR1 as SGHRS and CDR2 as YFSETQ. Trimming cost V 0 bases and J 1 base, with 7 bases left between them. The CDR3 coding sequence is TGCGCCAGCAGCTTGGACAGGCCGAACACTGAAGCTTTCTTT. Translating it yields CASSLDRPNTEAFF.

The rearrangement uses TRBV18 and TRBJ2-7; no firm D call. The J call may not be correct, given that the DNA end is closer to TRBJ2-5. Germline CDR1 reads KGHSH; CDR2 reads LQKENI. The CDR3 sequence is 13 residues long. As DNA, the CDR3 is TGTGCCAGCTCAGCCCGGGTGCAAGAGACCCAGTACTTC. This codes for CASSARVQETQYF.